One and the same sample provided the 30 T cell receptor beta chains below, sequenced in a study of shared clonotypes between healthy human individuals. Data came from immunoSEQ multiplex PCR; TCRdb stores just in-frame clones and leaves some out. The sample contains over a million clones, around 97% of which appear only once. Source material: naive CD4+ T cells sorted from blood. Indicated subset: CD45RA+ positively selected. The receptors originated from a man aged 30 to 39 in good health.

This chain links TRBV14 with TRBJ2-1; TRBD2 matches 10 bases. With 5 bases clipped from V and 6 bases from J, the junction kept 10 bases outside the gene matches. The CDR3 is 16 amino acids. CDR1 and CDR2 (germline): SGHDN, FVKESK. The DNA of the CDR3 is TGTGCCAGCAGCACCCGAGCGGGAGGGCTCCTCAATGAGCAGTTCTTC. This encodes CASSTRAGGLLNEQFF.

V and J are TRBV29-1 and TRBJ2-3; tentatively, D is TRBD2 (5 bases). Germline assignment: CDR1 SQVTM and CDR2 ANQGSEA. This CDR3 region has 15 residues. V dropped 4 bases and J dropped 6 bases, with 20 bases sitting between them. The CDR3 coding sequence is TGCAGCGTTGTTGAGGGATGGGTTTCGCCGGATACGCAGTATTTT. Amino acids: CSVVEGWVSPDTQYF.

The J gene is TRBJ2-1, the V gene TRBV29-1; D may be TRBD1 (6 bases). Trimming removed 1 base at V and 4 bases at J, with 8 bases between. This CDR3 spans 13 amino acids. CDR1 SQVTM and CDR2 ANQGSEA come from the germline V gene. CDR3 nucleotide sequence: TGCAGCGTTGAAGGGACAGAATACAATGAGCAGTTCTTC. Amino acids: CSVEGTEYNEQFF.

The chain recombines TRBV18 with TRBJ2-5, with 7 bases identical to TRBD1. Germline V gene data show CDR1 as KGHSH and CDR2 as LQKENI. The CDR3 covers 14 residues. V trimming: 3 bases; J trimming: 4 bases; junction bases outside the gene matches: 5. The chain's CDR3 is CASSPGQFIETQYF. The CDR3 DNA reads as TGTGCCAGCTCACCGGGACAGTTTATAGAGACCCAGTACTTC.

The rearrangement uses TRBV5-1 and TRBJ2-3; possible D gene TRBD2, 6 bases. The ends were cut back, 4 bases at V and 4 bases at J, with 16 bases in the middle. The germline CDR1 and CDR2 sequences are SGHRS and YFSETQ. The CDR3 runs to 15 residues. CDR3 loop: CASSLGGSRSDTQYF. CDR3 nucleotide sequence: TGCGCCAGCAGCCTGGGGGGTAGTCGCTCAGATACGCAGTATTTT. The full variable domain, completed using reference TRBV5-1 and TRBJ2-3, is KAGVTQTPRYLIKTRGQQVTLSCSPISGHRSVSWYQQTPGQGLQFLFEYFSETQRNKGNFPGRFSGRQFSNSRSEMNVSTLELGDSALYLCASSLGGSRSDTQYFGPGTRLTVL.

Regarding this clone: A junction boundary mismatches the germline segment, possibly from a read error. This sample also contains other DNA sequences that code for the same CDR3. The chain has TRBV5-4 and TRBJ2-1; 7 bases line up with TRBD2. This CDR3 is built from 15 residues. Germline V gene sequence: CDR1 SGHNT, CDR2 YYREEE (reference sequence). Here the CDR3 reads CASSLGGGTYNEQFF. CDR3 nucleotide sequence: TGTGCCAGCAGCTTGGGGGGAGGGACCTATAATGAGCAGTTCTTC.

Notes on this clone: Other DNA sequences in the same sample also yield this CDR3. The J gene is TRBJ2-3, the V gene TRBV28, with D unresolved. The CDR3 spans 15 residues. The V and J ends lost 1 base and 0 bases respectively, with 8 bases between them. Germline CDR1 and CDR2: MDHEN and SYDVKM. As DNA, the CDR3 is TGTGCCAGCAGTTTATCCGGGCTGAGCACAGATACGCAGTATTTT. It codes for CASSLSGLSTDTQYF.

The gene calls are TRBV11-1 and TRBJ2-1; D remains ambiguous. This CDR3 comprises 12 residues. Germline values: CDR1 SGHAT, CDR2 FQDESV (reference sequence). V was clipped by 2 bases and J by 7 bases, with 6 bases between them. The CDR3 bases are TGTGCCAGCAGCTTATTGCTTAATGAGCAGTTCTTC. As protein: CASSLLLNEQFF.

Note on this clone: Other nucleotide sequences in the sample specify the same CDR3. The rearrangement uses TRBV2 and TRBJ1-2; D unresolved. The CDR3 spans 12 residues. From germline, CDR1 is SNHLY and CDR2 FYNNEI. V lost 2 bases, J lost 3 bases, and 4 bases lay in between. The CDR3: CASSERDYGYTF. The CDR3, as DNA: TGTGCCAGCAGTGAACGTGACTATGGCTACACCTTC.

As DNA, the CDR3 is TGTGCCAGCAGCCAATTTAGCGGGAGTAGATCCTACAATGAGCAGTTCTTC. Translated, it gives CASSQFSGSRSYNEQFF. The chain couples TRBV7-2 to TRBJ2-1, with TRBD2 matching over 9 bases. The CDR3 is made up of 17 amino acids. CDR1 is SGHTA, CDR2 FQGNSA, per germline. V lost 5 bases and J lost 1; bases outside the gene matches: 9.

The chain couples TRBV5-4 to TRBJ2-1, with D unclear. The V gene lost 3 bases and the J gene lost 7 bases, with 20 bases spanning the gap. The length of the CDR3 is 16 residues. In germline, CDR1 is SGHNT, CDR2 YYREEE (reference sequence). The CDR3 sequence is CASSSIFTSASNEQFF. For the CDR3, the DNA is TGTGCCAGCAGCTCGATATTCACCTCAGCCTCTAATGAGCAGTTCTTC.

This chain uses TRBV5-8 with TRBJ1-5, with a weak D call TRBD1 (5 bases). CDR3 length: 13 residues. With 0 bases removed from V and 10 bases from J, the gap between germline ends came to 11 bases. Germline V gene lookup returns CDR1 SGHTS and CDR2 YDEGEE. The CDR3 spells CASSLVAQGPQHF. The CDR3 DNA is TGTGCCAGCAGCTTGGTAGCCCAGGGTCCCCAGCATTTT.

This clone was detected only once. J is TRBJ2-7 and V is TRBV7-6, with D possibly being TRBD2 (6 bases). The CDR3 contains 17 residues. The V and J ends lost 1 base and 9 bases respectively, with 25 bases between them. From germline, CDR1 is SGHVS and CDR2 FNYEAQ. CDR3 DNA sequence: TGTGCCAGCAGCTTAGGACTGGGACGCGGGACCGCCCCGGTGCAGTACTTC. Translation: CASSLGLGRGTAPVQYF.

This clone was observed a single time. This sequence joins TRBV5-1 and TRBJ1-2; D is unresolved. Trimming pared 0 bases from V and 9 bases from J, leaving 9 bases between. The CDR3 length is 12 residues. Germline-derived CDR1 and CDR2 are SGHRS and YFSETQ. CDR3 region: CASSLDLRRYTF. The CDR3 region has the DNA TGCGCCAGCAGCTTGGATCTAAGACGCTACACCTTC.

V gene TRBV19 combines with J gene TRBJ2-7; D perhaps matches TRBD2 (5 bases). Germline V lookup: CDR1 LNHDA, CDR2 SQIVND (reference sequence). The ends were cut back, 3 bases at V and 2 bases at J, with 14 bases in the middle. The CDR3 has 15 residues. CDR3 nucleotide sequence: TGTGCCAGTAGTATCTCCGGGATCCGGACCTACGAGCAGTACTTC. It is translated as CASSISGIRTYEQYF.

This clone has a single count. V gene TRBV18 combines with J gene TRBJ2-7, with 9 positions matching TRBD1. This CDR3 region has 15 residues. V lost 5 bases, J lost 2 bases, and 7 bases stayed unmatched. The V gene's germline CDR1 is KGHSH and CDR2 LQKENI. The CDR3 DNA reads TGTGCCAGCTCATCAACAAGGACAGGGGCCTACGAGCAGTACTTC. As protein: CASSSTRTGAYEQYF.

Notes on this clone: The same CDR3 also results from other DNA sequences found in this sample. The chain combines TRBV10-3 with TRBJ2-3; D is unresolved. Germline values: CDR1 ENHRY, CDR2 SYGVKD. The CDR3 runs 13 residues. Trimming left V 4 bases short and J 0 bases short, with 5 bases between. CDR3 region: CAISGDSTDTQYF. CDR3 in DNA: TGTGCCATCAGTGGTGACAGCACAGATACGCAGTATTTT.

The chain links TRBV7-2 to TRBJ2-1; 9 bases are shared with TRBD2. From germline, CDR1 is SGHTA and CDR2 FQGNSA. The CDR3 loop spans 18 amino acids. V shed 4 bases, J shed 0 bases, and the junction held 10 bases outside the gene matches. CDR3 residues: CASSSGTSLLSSYNEQFF. CDR3 in DNA: TGTGCCAGCAGCTCCGGGACTAGCTTATTGAGCTCCTACAATGAGCAGTTCTTC.

The chain carries TRBV6-1 and TRBJ2-1; 7 bases fit TRBD2. The V and J ends lost 6 bases and 9 bases, in that order; junction bases with no gene match: 14. CDR3 length: 15 residues. Looked up from germline, CDR1 is MNHNS and CDR2 is SASEGT. CDR3 region: CASRLGLAETGEQFF. In nucleotides, the CDR3 is TGTGCCAGCAGACTTGGGCTAGCGGAGACGGGTGAGCAGTTCTTC.

The V call is TRBV18, the J call TRBJ2-1, with 10 bases matching TRBD2. This CDR3 is 16 amino acids long. In germline, CDR1 is KGHSH, CDR2 LQKENI. V trimming: 5 bases; J trimming: 8 bases; junction bases outside the gene matches: 12. CDR3 in amino acids: CASSSLAGVGVHEQFF. The CDR3 nucleotides read TGTGCCAGCTCATCTCTAGCGGGAGTTGGAGTCCATGAGCAGTTCTTC. Together with reference TRBV18 and TRBJ2-1, the CDR3 gives the full variable domain: NAGVMQNPRHLVRRRGQEARLRCSPMKGHSHVYWYRQLPEEGLKFMVYLQKENIIDESGMPKERFSAEFPKEGPSILRIQQVVRGDSAAYFCASSSLAGVGVHEQFFGPGTRLTVL.

The chain links TRBV6-5 to TRBJ2-5; D may be TRBD1 (6 bases). Germline V CDR1 and CDR2: MNHEY, SVGAGI. This CDR3 contains 12 residues. Trimming shortened V by 9 bases and J by 4 bases, and 12 bases separated the two germline ends. Written as DNA, the CDR3 is TGTGCCAGTAGCCGAGGGGGAGAGACCCAGTACTTC. The encoded protein is CASSRGGETQYF.

The genes are TRBV27 and TRBJ2-7, with 9 bases that match TRBD2. Losses at the gene ends were 10 bases for V and 3 bases for J; bases not matched to a gene: 31. CDR1 and CDR2 from the germline V gene are MNHEY and SMNVEV (reference sequence). This CDR3 is built from 21 residues. CDR3 DNA sequence: TGTGCCACCATGGATAGGGGCACCCAGGGCATTGGCGGGAGGGCCAACTACGAGCAGTACTTC. Protein product: CATMDRGTQGIGGRANYEQYF.

The chain joins TRBV18 to TRBJ2-2, with 7 bases identical to TRBD2. This CDR3 is built from 16 residues. Germline CDR1 reads KGHSH; CDR2 reads LQKENI. V dropped 5 bases and J dropped 4; count of bases not matched to a gene: 10. The DNA of the CDR3 is TGTGCCAGCTCAGCAACCGGGACTATGACCACCGGGGAGCTGTTTTTT. It specifies CASSATGTMTTGELFF.

J is TRBJ2-7 and V is TRBV13; TRBD2 matches at 14 bases. Germline lookup yields CDR1 PRHDT and CDR2 FYEKMQ (reference sequence). The CDR3 has 21 amino acids. Unmatched junction bases numbered 17, after V lost 4 bases and J lost 0 bases. The CDR3 DNA is TGTGCCAGCAGCTCCATACCAACACGACTAGCGGGAGGGACAACCTCCTACGAGCAGTACTTC. Its protein product is CASSSIPTRLAGGTTSYEQYF.

The rearrangement links TRBV18 to TRBJ1-1; 7 positions agree with TRBD1. This CDR3 is built from 15 residues. V was clipped by 5 bases and J by 3 bases; unmatched bases: 9. The germline V gene encodes CDR1 KGHSH and CDR2 LQKENI. Written as DNA, the CDR3 is TGTGCCAGCTCATCTCGAAAGGACAGGTACACTGAAGCTTTCTTT. Translated, it gives CASSSRKDRYTEAFF.

The rearrangement joins TRBV6-1 to TRBJ2-7; D is tentatively TRBD1 or TRBD2 (5 bases each). The CDR3 totals 12 residues. Per the germline V gene, CDR1 is MNHNS and CDR2 is SASEGT. Trimming shortened V by 9 bases and J by 2 bases, and 11 bases separated the two germline ends. The CDR3: CASAGTAYEQYF. The CDR3 region has the DNA TGTGCCAGTGCCGGGACCGCCTACGAGCAGTACTTC.

This clone was seen once. The chain has TRBV18 and TRBJ1-2, with D uncertain. V was trimmed by 2 bases and J by 4 bases, leaving 8 bases between them. The CDR3 consists of 13 residues. The germline V gene has CDR1 KGHSH and CDR2 LQKENI. CDR3 amino acids: CASSPAEGYGYTF. The DNA for the CDR3 is TGTGCCAGCTCACCAGCAGAGGGCTATGGCTACACCTTC.

This clone was seen just once. The rearrangement joins TRBV28 to TRBJ2-7; 10 nucleotides align to TRBD2. The CDR3 covers 15 residues. Germline CDR1 is MDHEN and CDR2 is SYDVKM. With V trimmed by 1 base and J by 7 bases, 7 bases remained unmatched. Written as DNA, the CDR3 is TGTGCCAGCAGTTTATTAGGCCTAGCGGGAGTGGAGCAGTACTTC. This sequence encodes CASSLLGLAGVEQYF.

The V call is TRBV29-1, the J call TRBJ1-2; D may be TRBD1 (5 bases). The CDR3 runs 13 residues. Germline CDR1 SQVTM, CDR2 ANQGSEA. The V end lost 2 bases, the J end lost 2 bases, and 9 bases lay between the germline ends. CDR3 DNA: TGCAGCGTTGAACCCGGGGGAAACTATGGCTACACCTTC. It yields the protein CSVEPGGNYGYTF. Together with reference TRBV29-1 and TRBJ1-2, the CDR3 gives the full variable domain: SAVISQKPSRDICQRGTSLTIQCQVDSQVTMMFWYRQQPGQSLTLIATANQGSEATYESGFVIDKFPISRPNLTFSTLTVSNMSPEDSSIYLCSVEPGGNYGYTFGSGTRLTVV.

This chain uses TRBV14 with TRBJ2-1; no reliable D call. V was cut by 1 base and J by 7 bases, with 8 bases left in between. The germline CDR1 and CDR2 sequences are SGHDN and FVKESK. The CDR3 loop spans 13 amino acids. CDR3 DNA sequence: TGTGCCAGCAGCCAAGTAAACCAGAATGAGCAGTTCTTC. Protein product: CASSQVNQNEQFF.